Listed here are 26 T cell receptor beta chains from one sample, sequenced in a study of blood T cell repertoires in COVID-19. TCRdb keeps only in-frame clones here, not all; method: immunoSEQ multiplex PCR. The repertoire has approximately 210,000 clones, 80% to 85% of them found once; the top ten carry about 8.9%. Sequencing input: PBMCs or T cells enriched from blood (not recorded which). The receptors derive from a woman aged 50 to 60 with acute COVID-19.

The CDR3 bases are TGTGCCAGTTGGGGACAGGGAGCAACTAATGAAAAACTGTTTTTT. Its translation: CASWGQGATNEKLFF. The chain links TRBV19 to TRBJ1-4; 9 nucleotides align to TRBD1. Germline CDR1 and CDR2: LNHDA and SQIVND (reference sequence). Germline trimming cut 8 bases from V and 0 bases from J; bases unmatched to any gene: 4. CDR3 length: 15 amino acids.

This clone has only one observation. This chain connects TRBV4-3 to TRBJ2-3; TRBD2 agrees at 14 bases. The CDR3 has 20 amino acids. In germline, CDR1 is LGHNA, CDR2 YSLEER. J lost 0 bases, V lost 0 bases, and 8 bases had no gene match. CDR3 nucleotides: TGCGCCAGCAGCCAAGAAACCGGGACTAGCGGGAGAGTTAGCACAGATACGCAGTATTTT. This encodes CASSQETGTSGRVSTDTQYF.

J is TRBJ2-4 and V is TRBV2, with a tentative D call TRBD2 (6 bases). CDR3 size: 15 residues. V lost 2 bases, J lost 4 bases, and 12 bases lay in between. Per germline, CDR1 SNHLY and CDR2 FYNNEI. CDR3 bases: TGTGCCAGCAGTGAAATCGTTGCGGGAAAAAACATTCAGTACTTC. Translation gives CASSEIVAGKNIQYF. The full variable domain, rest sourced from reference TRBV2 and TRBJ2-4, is EPEVTQTPSHQVTQMGQEVILRCVPISNHLYFYWYRQILGQKVEFLVSFYNNEISEKSEIFDDQFSVERPDGSNFTLKIRSTKLEDSAMYFCASSEIVAGKNIQYFGAGTRLSVL.

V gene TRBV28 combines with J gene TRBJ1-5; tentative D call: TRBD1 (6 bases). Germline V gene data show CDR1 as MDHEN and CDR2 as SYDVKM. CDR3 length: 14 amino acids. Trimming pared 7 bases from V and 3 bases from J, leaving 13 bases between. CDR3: CASTLGQFNQPQHF. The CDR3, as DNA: TGTGCCAGCACCCTAGGACAGTTCAATCAGCCCCAGCATTTT.

Here the CDR3 reads CASSARLAGDETQYF. The DNA of the CDR3 is TGCGCCAGCAGCGCCCGACTAGCGGGAGATGAGACCCAGTACTTC. This chain connects TRBV4-3 to TRBJ2-5; 12 bases align to TRBD2. V dropped 5 bases and J dropped 5; count of bases not matched to a gene: 6. Germline V gene lookup returns CDR1 LGHNA and CDR2 YSLEER. The CDR3 covers 15 residues.

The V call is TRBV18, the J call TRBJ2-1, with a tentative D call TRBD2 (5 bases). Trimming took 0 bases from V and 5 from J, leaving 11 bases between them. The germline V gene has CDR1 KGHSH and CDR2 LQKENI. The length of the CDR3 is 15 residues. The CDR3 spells CASSPPRTVNNEQFF. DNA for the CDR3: TGTGCCAGCTCACCACCGCGGACTGTTAACAATGAGCAGTTCTTC.

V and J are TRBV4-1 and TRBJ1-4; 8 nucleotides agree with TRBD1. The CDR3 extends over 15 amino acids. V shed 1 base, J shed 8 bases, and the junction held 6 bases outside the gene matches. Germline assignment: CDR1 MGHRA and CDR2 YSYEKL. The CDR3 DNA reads TGCGCCAGCAGCCAAGGTCAGGGGGCTCGAGAAAAACTGTTTTTT. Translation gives CASSQGQGAREKLFF.

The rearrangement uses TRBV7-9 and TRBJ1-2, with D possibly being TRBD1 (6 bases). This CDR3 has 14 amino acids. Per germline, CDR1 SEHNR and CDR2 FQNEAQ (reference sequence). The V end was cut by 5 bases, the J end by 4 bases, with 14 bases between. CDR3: CASSETGIPYGYTF. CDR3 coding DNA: TGTGCCAGCAGCGAAACAGGGATTCCCTATGGCTACACCTTC.

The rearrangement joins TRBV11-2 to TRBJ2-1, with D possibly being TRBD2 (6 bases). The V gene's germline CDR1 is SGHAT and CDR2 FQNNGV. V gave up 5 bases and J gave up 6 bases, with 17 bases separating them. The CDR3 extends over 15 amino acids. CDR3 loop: CASSPLWGSGNEQFF. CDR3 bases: TGTGCCAGCAGCCCCCTTTGGGGTAGCGGCAATGAGCAGTTCTTC.

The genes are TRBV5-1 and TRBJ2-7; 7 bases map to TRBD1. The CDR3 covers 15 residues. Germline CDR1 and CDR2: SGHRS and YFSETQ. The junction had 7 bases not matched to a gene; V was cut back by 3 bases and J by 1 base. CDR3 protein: CASSSGRQGSYEQYF. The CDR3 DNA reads TGCGCCAGCAGCTCGGGTAGACAGGGTTCCTACGAGCAGTACTTC.

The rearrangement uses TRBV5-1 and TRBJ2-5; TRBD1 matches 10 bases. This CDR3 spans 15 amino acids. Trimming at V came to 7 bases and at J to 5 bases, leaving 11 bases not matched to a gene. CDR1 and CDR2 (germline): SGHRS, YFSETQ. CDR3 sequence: CASQVGDRGGETQYF. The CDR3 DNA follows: TGCGCCAGCCAAGTTGGGGACAGGGGTGGGGAGACCCAGTACTTC. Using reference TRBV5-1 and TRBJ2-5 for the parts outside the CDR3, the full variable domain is KAGVTQTPRYLIKTRGQQVTLSCSPISGHRSVSWYQQTPGQGLQFLFEYFSETQRNKGNFPGRFSGRQFSNSRSEMNVSTLELGDSALYLCASQVGDRGGETQYFGPGTRLLVL.

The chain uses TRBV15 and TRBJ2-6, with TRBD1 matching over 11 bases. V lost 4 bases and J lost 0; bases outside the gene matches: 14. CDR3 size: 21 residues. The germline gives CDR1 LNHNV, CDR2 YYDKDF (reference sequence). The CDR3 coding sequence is TGTGCCACCAGCACTCCGGGACAGGGGGTTCTACCCGTCTCTGGGGCCAACGTCCTGACTTTC. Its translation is CATSTPGQGVLPVSGANVLTF.

The DNA of the CDR3 is TGCAGTGCTAAGGACTACGAGACCCAGTACTTC. This codes for CSAKDYETQYF. V and J are TRBV20-1 and TRBJ2-5, with D tentatively TRBD2 (6 bases). Deletions cut 4 bases from V and 5 bases from J, with 8 bases between. Germline loops: CDR1 DFQATT, CDR2 SNEGSKA (reference sequence). The CDR3 runs 11 residues.

This chain's CDR3 is CASSRGGANSPLHF. The CDR3 coding sequence is TGTGCCAGCAGTCGCGGAGGTGCGAATTCACCCCTCCACTTT. The rearrangement joins TRBV28 to TRBJ1-6; D uncertain. The germline V gene has CDR1 MDHEN and CDR2 SYDVKM. The germline V and J ends were trimmed by 5 bases and 7 bases, with 12 bases remaining between them. CDR3 size: 14 residues. Variable domain in full (rest from reference TRBV28 and TRBJ1-6): DVKVTQSSRYLVKRTGEKVFLECVQDMDHENMFWYRQDPGLGLRLIYFSYDVKMKEKGDIPEGYSVSREKKERFSLILESASTNQTSMYLCASSRGGANSPLHFGNGTRLTVT.

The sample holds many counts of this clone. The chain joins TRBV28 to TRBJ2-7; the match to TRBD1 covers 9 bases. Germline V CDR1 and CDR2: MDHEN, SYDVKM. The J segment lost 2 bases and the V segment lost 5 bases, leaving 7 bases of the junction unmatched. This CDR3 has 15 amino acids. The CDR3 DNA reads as TGTGCCAGCAGTCCCCCGGGACAGGGCGCCTACGAGCAGTACTTC. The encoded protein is CASSPPGQGAYEQYF.

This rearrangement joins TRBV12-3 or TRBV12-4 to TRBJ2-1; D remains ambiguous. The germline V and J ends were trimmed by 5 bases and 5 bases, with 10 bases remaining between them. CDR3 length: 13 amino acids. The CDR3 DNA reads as TGTGCCAGCAGTGGTAACAGAGACAATGAGCAGTTCTTC. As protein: CASSGNRDNEQFF.

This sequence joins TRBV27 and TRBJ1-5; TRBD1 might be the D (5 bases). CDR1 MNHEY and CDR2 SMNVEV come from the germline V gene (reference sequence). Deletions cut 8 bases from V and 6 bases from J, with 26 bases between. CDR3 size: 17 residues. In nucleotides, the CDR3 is TGTGCCAGCGAACCAAAAGGGGCTGATATGGGCCGTCAGCCCCAGCATTTT. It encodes CASEPKGADMGRQPQHF.

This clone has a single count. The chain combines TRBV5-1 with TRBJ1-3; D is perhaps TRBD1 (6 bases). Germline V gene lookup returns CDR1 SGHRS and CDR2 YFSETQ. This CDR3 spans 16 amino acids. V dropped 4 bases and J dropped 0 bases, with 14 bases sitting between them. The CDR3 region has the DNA TGCGCCAGCAGCCGAGGGGACACTCTCTCTGGAAACACCATATATTTT. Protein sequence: CASSRGDTLSGNTIYF.

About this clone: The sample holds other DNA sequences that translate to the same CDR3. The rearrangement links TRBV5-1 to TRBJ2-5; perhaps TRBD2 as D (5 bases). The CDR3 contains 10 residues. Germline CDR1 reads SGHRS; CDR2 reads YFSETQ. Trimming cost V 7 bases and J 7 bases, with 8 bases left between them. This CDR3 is CASGGGTQYF. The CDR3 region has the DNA TGCGCCAGCGGCGGAGGGACCCAGTACTTC.

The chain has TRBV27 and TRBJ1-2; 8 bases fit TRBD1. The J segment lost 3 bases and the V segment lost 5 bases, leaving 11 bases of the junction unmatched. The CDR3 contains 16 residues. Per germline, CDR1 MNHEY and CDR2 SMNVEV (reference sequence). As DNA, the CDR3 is TGTGCCAGCAGTCCTGATAAAGACAGGGGATACTATGGCTACACCTTC. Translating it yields CASSPDKDRGYYGYTF.

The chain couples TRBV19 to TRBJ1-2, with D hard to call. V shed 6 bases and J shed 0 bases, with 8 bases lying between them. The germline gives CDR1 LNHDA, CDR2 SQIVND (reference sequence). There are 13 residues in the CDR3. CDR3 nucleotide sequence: TGTGCCAGTAGCGAAAGAGCTAACTATGGCTACACCTTC. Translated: CASSERANYGYTF.

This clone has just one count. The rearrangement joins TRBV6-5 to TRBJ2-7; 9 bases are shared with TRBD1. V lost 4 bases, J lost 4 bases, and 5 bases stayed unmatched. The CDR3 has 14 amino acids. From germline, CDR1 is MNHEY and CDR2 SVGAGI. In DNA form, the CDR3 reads TGTGCCAGCAGTTTGGGACAGGGAGGGTACGAGCAGTACTTC. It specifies CASSLGQGGYEQYF.

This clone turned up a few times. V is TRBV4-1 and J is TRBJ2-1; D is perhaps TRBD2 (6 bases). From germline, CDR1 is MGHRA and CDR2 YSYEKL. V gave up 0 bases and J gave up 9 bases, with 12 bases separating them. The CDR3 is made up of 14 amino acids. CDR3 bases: TGCGCCAGCAGCCAAGATCATGGGGGGTTTGAGCAGTTCTTC. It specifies CASSQDHGGFEQFF.

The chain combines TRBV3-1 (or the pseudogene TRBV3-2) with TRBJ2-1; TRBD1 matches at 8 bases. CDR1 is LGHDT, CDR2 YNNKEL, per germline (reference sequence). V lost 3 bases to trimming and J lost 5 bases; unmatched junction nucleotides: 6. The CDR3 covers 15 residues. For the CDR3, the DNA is TGTGCCAGCAGCCAGTGGACAGGGCTCAACAATGAGCAGTTCTTC. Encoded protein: CASSQWTGLNNEQFF.

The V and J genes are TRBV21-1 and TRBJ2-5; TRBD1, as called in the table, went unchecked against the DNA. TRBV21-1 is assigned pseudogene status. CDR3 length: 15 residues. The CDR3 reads CASSESRDSEETQYF. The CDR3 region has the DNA TGTGCCAGCAGCGAATCCAGGGACAGCGAAGAGACCCAGTACTTC.

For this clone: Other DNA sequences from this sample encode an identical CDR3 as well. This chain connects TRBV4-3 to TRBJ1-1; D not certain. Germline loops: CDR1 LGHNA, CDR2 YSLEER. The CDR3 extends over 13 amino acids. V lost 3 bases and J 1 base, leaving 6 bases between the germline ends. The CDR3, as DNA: TGCGCCAGCAGCCAGACTGGGAACACTGAAGCTTTCTTT. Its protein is CASSQTGNTEAFF.